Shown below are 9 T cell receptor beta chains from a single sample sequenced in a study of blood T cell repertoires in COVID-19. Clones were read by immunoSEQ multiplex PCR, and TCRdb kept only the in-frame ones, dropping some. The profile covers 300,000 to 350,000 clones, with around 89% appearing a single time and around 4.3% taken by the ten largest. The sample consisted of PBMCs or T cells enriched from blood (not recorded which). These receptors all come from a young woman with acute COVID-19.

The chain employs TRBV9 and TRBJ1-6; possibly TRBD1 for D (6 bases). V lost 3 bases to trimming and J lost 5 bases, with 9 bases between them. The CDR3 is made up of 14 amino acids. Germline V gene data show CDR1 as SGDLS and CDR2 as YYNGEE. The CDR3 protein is CASSEWTDNSPLHF. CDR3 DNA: TGTGCCAGCAGCGAATGGACAGATAATTCACCCCTCCACTTT.

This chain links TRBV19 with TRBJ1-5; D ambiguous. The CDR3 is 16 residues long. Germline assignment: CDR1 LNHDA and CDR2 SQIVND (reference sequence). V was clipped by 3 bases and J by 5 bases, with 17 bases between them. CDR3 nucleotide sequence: TGTGCCAGTAGTATTCAGATCCCGCAGGTGGATCAGCCCCAGCATTTT. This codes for CASSIQIPQVDQPQHF.

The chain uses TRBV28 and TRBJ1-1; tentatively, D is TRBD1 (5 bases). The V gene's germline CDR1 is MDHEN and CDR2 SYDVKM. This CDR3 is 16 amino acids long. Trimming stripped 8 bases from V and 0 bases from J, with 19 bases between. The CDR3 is CASHGGEADLNTEAFF. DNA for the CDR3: TGTGCCAGCCACGGGGGGGAAGCGGACTTGAACACTGAAGCTTTCTTT.

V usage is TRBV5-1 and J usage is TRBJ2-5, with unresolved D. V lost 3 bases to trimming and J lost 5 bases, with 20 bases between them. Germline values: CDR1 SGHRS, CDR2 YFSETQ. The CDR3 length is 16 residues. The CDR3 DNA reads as TGCGCCAGCAGCTCACCCGTCAGGTCTCGCCGGGAGACCCAGTACTTC. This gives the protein CASSSPVRSRRETQYF.

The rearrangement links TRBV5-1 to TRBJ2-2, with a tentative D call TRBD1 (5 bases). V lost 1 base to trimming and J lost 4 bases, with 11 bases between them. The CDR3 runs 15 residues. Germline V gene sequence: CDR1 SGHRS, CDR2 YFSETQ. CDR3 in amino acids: CASSLSRGSTGELFF. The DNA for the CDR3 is TGCGCCAGCAGCTTGTCTAGGGGTTCCACCGGGGAGCTGTTTTTT. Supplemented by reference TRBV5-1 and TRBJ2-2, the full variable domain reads KAGVTQTPRYLIKTRGQQVTLSCSPISGHRSVSWYQQTPGQGLQFLFEYFSETQRNKGNFPGRFSGRQFSNSRSEMNVSTLELGDSALYLCASSLSRGSTGELFFGEGSRLTVL.

The CDR3 spells CASSLQGAGNYEQYF. The CDR3 bases are TGTGCCAGCAGCTTACAGGGGGCGGGTAACTACGAGCAGTACTTC. This chain links TRBV11-2 with TRBJ2-7; 8 bases fit TRBD1. CDR1 is SGHAT, CDR2 FQNNGV, per germline. This CDR3 contains 15 residues. J was trimmed by 3 bases and V by 2 bases; bases with no gene match: 6. The variable domain in full, completed from reference TRBV11-2 and TRBJ2-7, reads EAGVAQSPRYKIIEKRQSVAFWCNPISGHATLYWYQQILGQGPKLLIQFQNNGVVDDSQLPKDRFSAERLKGVDSTLKIQPAKLEDSAVYLCASSLQGAGNYEQYFGPGTRLTVT.

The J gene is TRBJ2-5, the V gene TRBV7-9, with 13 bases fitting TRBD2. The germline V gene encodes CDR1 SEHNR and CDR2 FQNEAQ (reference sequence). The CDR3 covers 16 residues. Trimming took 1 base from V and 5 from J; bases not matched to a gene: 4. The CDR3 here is CASSLGTSGSRETQYF. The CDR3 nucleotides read TGTGCCAGCAGCTTAGGGACTAGCGGGAGTCGGGAGACCCAGTACTTC.

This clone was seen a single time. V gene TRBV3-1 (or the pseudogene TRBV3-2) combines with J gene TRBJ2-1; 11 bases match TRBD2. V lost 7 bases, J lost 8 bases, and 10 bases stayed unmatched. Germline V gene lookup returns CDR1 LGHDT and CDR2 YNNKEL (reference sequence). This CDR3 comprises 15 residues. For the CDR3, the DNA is TGTGCCAGCATCCGTACTAGCGGGAGTAGAGATGAGCAGTTCTTC. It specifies CASIRTSGSRDEQFF.

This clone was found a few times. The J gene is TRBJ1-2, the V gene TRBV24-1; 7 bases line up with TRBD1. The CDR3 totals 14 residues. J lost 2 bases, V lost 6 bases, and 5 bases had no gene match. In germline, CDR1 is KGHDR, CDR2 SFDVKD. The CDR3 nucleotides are TGTGCCACCAGTTTGAGGGACAGAAACTATGGCTACACCTTC. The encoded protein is CATSLRDRNYGYTF.